This T cell receptor beta chain stems from a study of T cell responses to AZD1222 COVID-19 vaccine. Findings of the study overall: White British donors predominated, females outnumbered males, and clonal diversity was possibly underestimated. It was only 6 or 7 AZD1222 recipients who were seropositive at baseline.

This CDR3 region has 15 residues. The V gene end was trimmed by 3 bases and the J gene end by 7 bases; junction bases not matched to a gene: 8. The germline V gene has CDR1 SNHLY and CDR2 FYNNEI. This clone has just one count. No antigen is known for it. Libraries were prepared by immunoSEQ multiplex PCR; TCRdb keeps only in-frame clonotypes and omits some of them. The top ten clones hold about 28% of a sample with 75,000 to 100,000 clones, approximately 87% of them seen once. This sequence joins TRBV2 and TRBJ2-1, with TRBD2 matching over 8 bases. The receptor was derived from an adult in good health. This specimen was peripheral blood, taken on day 0 of AZD1222 vaccination. For the CDR3, the DNA is TGTGCCAGCAGTGATACGGGAGGGCCAGGGAATGAGCAGTTCTTC. Its protein is CASSDTGGPGNEQFF.